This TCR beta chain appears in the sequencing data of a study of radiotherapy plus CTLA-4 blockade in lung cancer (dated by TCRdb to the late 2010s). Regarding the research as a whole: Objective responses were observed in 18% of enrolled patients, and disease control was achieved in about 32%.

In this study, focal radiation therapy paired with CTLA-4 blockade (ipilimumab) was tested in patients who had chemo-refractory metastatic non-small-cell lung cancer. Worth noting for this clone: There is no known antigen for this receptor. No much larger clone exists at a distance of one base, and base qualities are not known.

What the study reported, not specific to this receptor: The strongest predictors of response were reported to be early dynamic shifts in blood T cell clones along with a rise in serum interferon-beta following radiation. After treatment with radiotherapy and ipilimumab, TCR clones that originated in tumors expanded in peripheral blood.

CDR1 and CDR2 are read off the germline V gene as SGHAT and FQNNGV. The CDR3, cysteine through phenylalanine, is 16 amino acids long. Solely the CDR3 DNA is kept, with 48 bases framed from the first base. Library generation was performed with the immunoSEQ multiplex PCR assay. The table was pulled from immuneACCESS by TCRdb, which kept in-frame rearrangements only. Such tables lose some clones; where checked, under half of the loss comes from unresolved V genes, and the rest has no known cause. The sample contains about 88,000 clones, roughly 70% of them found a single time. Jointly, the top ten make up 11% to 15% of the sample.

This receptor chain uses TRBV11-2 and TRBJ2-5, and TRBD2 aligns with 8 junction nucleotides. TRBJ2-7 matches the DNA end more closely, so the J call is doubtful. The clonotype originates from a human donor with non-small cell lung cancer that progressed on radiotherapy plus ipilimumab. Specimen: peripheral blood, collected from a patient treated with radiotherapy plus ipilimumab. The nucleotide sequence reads TGTGCCAGCAGTCTTCTACGGACTAGCTCCGCCTACGAGCAGTACTTC. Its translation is CASSLLRTSSAYEQYF.